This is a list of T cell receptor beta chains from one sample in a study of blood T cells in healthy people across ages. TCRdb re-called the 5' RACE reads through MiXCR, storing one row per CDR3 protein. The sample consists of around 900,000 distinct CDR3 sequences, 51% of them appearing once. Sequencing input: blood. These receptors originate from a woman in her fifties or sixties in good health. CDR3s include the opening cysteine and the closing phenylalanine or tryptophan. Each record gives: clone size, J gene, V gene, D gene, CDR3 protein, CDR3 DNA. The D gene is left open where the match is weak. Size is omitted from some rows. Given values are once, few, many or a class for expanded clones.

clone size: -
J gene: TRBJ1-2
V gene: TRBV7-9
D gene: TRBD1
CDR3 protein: CASSPTGTSGYTF
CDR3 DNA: TGTGCCAGCAGCCCGACAGGGACGAGTGGCTACACCTTC

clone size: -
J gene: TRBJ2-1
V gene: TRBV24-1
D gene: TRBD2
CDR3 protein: CATSDRLAGGLKHDNEQFF
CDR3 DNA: TGTGCCACCAGTGATCGACTAGCGGGAGGGCTAAAACATGACAATGAGCAGTTCTTC

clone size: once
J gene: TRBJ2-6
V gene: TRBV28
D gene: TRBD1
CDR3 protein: CASSLWGQGLPGANVLTF
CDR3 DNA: TGTGCCAGCAGTTTATGGGGACAGGGTCTCCCTGGGGCCAACGTCCTGACTTTC

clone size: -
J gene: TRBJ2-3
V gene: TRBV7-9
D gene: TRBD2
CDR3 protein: CAQHVSAGPTDTQYF
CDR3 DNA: TGTGCGCAGCACGTCTCAGCGGGGCCCACAGATACGCAGTATTTT

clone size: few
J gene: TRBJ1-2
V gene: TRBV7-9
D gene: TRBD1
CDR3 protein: CASSLGDRHYGYTF
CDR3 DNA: TGTGCCAGCAGCTTAGGGGACAGGCACTATGGCTACACCTTC

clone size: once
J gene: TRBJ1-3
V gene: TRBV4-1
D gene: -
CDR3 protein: CASSYGQSTGNTIYF
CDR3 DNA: TGCGCCAGCAGCTATGGACAGTCCACTGGAAACACCATATATTTT

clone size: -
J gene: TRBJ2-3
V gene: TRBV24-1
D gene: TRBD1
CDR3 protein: CATSDPAGTGERDTQYF
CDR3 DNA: TGTGCCACCAGTGATCCTGCCGGGACAGGGGAAAGAGATACGCAGTATTTT

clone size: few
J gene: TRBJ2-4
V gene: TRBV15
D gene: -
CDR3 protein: CATSRDRGNIQYF
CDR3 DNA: TGTGCCACCAGCAGAGACAGGGGCAACATTCAGTACTTC

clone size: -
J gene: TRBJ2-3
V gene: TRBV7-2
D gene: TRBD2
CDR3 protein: CASSLVSGATDTQYF
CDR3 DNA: TGTGCCAGCAGCTTAGTTAGCGGGGCCACAGATACGCAGTATTTT

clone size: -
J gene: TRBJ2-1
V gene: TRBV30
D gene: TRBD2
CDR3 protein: CAWAGLAGVGEQFF
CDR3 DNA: TGTGCCTGGGCCGGACTAGCGGGAGTTGGGGAGCAGTTCTTC

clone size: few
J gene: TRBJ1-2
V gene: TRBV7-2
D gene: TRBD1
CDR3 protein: CASSPEPGQGPSNYGYTF
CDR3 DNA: TGTGCCAGCAGTCCCGAACCGGGACAGGGTCCCTCTAACTATGGCTACACCTTC

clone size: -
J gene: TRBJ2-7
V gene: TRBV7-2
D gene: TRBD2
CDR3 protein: CASSLRSGGSRYEQYF
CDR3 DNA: TGTGCCAGCAGCTTACGGAGCGGGGGGAGCCGGTACGAGCAGTACTTC

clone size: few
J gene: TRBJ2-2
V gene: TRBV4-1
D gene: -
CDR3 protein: CASSQGGGGARTGELFF
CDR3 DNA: TGCGCCAGCAGCCAAGGGGGTGGGGGAGCGAGAACCGGGGAGCTGTTTTTT

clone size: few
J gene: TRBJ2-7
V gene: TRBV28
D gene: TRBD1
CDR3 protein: CASSRTGAPYEQYF
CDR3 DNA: TGTGCCAGCAGTCGCACAGGGGCCCCCTACGAGCAGTACTTC

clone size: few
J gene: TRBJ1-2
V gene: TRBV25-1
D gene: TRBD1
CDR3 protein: CASSDPGGVIYGYTF
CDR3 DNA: TGTGCCAGCAGTGACCCAGGGGGCGTTATCTATGGCTACACCTTC

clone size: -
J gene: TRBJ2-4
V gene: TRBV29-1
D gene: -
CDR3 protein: CSARYYGGKNIQYF
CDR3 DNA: TGCAGCGCCCGGTACTATGGGGGCAAAAACATTCAGTACTTC

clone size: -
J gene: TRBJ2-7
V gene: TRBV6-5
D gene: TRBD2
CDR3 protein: CASTPRRRLAGAEQYF
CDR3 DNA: TGTGCCAGCACCCCAAGACGGCGGCTAGCGGGAGCCGAGCAGTACTTC

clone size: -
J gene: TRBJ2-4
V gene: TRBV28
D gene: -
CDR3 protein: CASSVNGGSLEQYF
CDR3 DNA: TGTGCCAGCAGTGTCAACGGAGGGTCCCTAGAGCAGTACTTC

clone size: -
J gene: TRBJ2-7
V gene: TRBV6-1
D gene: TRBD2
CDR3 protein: CASSVPGLPYEQYF
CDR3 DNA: TGTGCCAGCAGCGTACCGGGACTACCGTACGAGCAGTACTTC

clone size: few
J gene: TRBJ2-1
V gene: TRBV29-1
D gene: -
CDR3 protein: CSPVPQGKYNEQFF
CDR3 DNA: TGCAGCCCTGTTCCCCAGGGGAAGTACAATGAGCAGTTCTTC

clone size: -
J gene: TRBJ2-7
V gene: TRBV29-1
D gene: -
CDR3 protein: CSVLITDQGEQYF
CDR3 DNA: TGCAGCGTTCTCATAACGGACCAGGGGGAGCAGTACTTC

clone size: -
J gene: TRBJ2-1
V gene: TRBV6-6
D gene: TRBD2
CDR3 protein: CASSPIIAGVEGNEQFF
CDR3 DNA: TGTGCCAGCAGTCCCATTATAGCGGGAGTAGAGGGCAATGAGCAGTTCTTC

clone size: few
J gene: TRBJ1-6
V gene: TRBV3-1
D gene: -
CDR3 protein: CASSQDGLRSSYNSPLHF
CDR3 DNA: TGTGCCAGCAGCCAAGATGGGCTCAGGAGTTCCTATAATTCACCCCTCCACTTT

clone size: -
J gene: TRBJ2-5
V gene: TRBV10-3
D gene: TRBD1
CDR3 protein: CAVSEPGGQTQYF
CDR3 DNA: TGTGCCGTCAGTGAGCCAGGGGGACAGACCCAGTACTTC

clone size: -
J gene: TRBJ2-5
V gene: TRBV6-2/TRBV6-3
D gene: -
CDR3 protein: CASRRTYNEQYF
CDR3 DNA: TGTGCCAGCAGGCGAACGTACAATGAGCAGTACTTC

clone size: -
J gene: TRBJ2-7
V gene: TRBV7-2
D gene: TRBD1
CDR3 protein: CASSLTWTGFNEQYF
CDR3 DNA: TGTGCCAGCAGCTTAACCTGGACAGGGTTCAACGAGCAGTACTTC

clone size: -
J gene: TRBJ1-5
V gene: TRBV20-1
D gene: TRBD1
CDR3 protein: CSARTQGSNQPQHF
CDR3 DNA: TGCAGTGCTAGAACACAGGGGTCGAATCAGCCCCAGCATTTT

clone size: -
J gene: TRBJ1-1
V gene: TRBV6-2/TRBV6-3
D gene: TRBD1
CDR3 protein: CASSYTGVTAFF
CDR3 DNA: TGTGCCAGCAGTTACACAGGGGTCACAGCTTTCTTT

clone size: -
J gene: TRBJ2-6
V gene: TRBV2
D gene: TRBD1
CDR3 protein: CACGTGSGANVLTF
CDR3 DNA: TGTGCCTGCGGGACAGGGTCTGGGGCCAACGTCCTGACTTTC

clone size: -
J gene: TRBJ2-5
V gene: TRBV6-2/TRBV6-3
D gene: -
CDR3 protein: CGAGAYQETQYF
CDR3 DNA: TGTGGCGCTGGGGCGTACCAAGAGACCCAGTACTTC

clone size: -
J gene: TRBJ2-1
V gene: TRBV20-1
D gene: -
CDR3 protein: CSATRQVIDEQFF
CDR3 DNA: TGCAGTGCTACTAGGCAGGTCATCGATGAGCAGTTCTTC

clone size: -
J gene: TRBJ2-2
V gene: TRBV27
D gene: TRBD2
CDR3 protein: CASSPLAGGGANTGELFF
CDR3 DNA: TGTGCCAGCAGTCCCCTAGCGGGAGGCGGGGCGAACACCGGGGAGCTGTTTTTT

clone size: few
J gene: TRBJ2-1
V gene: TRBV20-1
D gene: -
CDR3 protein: CSARVRLGYEQFF
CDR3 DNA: TGCAGTGCTAGAGTCCGATTAGGGTATGAGCAGTTCTTC

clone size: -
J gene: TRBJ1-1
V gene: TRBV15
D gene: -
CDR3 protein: CATCRDPGAGPEAFF
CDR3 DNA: TGTGCCACCTGCAGAGATCCCGGCGCGGGGCCTGAAGCTTTCTTT

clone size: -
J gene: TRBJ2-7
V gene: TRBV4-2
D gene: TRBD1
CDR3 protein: CASSRRGQGSSEQYF
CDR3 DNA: TGTGCCAGCAGTCGGCGGGGACAGGGGTCAAGCGAGCAGTACTTC

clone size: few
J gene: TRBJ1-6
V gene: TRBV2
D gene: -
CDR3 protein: CASTIPNSPLHF
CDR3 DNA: TGTGCCAGCACAATCCCCAATTCACCCCTCCACTTT

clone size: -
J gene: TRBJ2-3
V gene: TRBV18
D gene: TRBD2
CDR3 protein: CASSPQGSTSRTDTQYF
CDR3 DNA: TGTGCCAGCTCGCCGCAAGGATCGACTAGCCGGACAGATACGCAGTATTTT

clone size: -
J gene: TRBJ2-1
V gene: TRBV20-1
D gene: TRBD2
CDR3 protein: CGARDNLRSRAGGWYEQFF
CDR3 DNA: TGCGGTGCTAGAGATAATCTCCGATCGCGAGCGGGAGGCTGGTATGAGCAGTTCTTC

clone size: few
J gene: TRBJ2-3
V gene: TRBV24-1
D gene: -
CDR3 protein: CATSDLGSWGDITNTQYF
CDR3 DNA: TGTGCCACCAGTGATTTGGGTAGCTGGGGAGATATCACGAATACGCAGTATTTT

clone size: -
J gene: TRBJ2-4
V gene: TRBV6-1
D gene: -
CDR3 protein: CASSEPGRGGIQYF
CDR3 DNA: TGTGCCAGCAGTGAGCCCGGGCGGGGAGGCATTCAGTACTTC

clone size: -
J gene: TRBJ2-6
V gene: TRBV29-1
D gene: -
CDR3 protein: CSVDSSGANVLTF
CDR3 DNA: TGCAGCGTCGACAGCAGTGGGGCCAACGTCCTGACTTTC

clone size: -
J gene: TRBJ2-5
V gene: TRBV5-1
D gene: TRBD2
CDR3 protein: CASSFIGLAGQETQYF
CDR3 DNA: TGCGCCAGCAGCTTTATCGGACTAGCGGGACAAGAGACCCAGTACTTC

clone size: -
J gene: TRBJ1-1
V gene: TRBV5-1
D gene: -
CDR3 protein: CASSWVGGANTEAFF
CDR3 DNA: TGCGCCAGCAGCTGGGTTGGGGGGGCGAACACTGAAGCTTTCTTT

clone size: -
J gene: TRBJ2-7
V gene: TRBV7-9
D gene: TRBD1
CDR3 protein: CASSPDRGRYYEQYF
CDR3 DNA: TGTGCCAGCAGCCCGGACAGGGGGCGTTATTACGAGCAGTACTTC

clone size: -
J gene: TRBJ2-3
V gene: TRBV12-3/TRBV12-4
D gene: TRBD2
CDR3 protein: CASNLAGVRNTQYF
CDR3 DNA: TGTGCCAGCAACCTAGCGGGTGTTCGGAATACGCAGTATTTT

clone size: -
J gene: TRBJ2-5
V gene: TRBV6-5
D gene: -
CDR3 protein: CASSSGARGGETQYF
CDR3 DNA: TGTGCCAGCAGTTCGGGCGCCAGGGGGGGAGAGACCCAGTACTTC

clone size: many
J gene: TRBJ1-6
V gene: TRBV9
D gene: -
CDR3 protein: CASSVDGDNSPLHF
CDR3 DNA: TGTGCCAGCAGCGTAGATGGAGATAATTCACCCCTCCACTTT

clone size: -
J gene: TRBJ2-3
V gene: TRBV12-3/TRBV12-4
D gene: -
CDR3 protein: CASSLSKTYF
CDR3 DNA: TGTGCCAGCAGTTTATCTAAGACGTATTTT

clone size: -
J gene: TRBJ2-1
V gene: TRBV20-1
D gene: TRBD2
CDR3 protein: CSARDDGTSVYDEQFF
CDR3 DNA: TGCAGTGCTAGAGATGATGGGACTAGCGTATACGATGAGCAGTTCTTC

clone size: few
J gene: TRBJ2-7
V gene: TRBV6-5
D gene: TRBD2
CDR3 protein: CASSRGTRAVPYEQYF
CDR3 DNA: TGTGCCAGCAGTCGGGGGACTAGAGCCGTCCCCTACGAGCAGTACTTC

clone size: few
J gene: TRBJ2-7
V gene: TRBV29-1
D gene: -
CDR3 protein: CSVDSGLGSYEQYF
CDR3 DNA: TGCAGCGTTGACAGCGGGCTCGGCTCCTACGAGCAGTACTTC

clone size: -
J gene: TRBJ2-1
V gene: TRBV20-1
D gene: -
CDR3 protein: CSAPERIRSYNEQFF
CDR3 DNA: TGCAGTGCCCCCGAGCGCATTCGCTCCTACAATGAGCAGTTCTTC

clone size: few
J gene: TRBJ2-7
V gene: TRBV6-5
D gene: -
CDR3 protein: CASRAQEYYEQYF
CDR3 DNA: TGTGCCAGCAGAGCACAGGAGTACTACGAGCAGTACTTC

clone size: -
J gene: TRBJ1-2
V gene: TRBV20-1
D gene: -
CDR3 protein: CSARRGRINYGYTF
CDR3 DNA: TGCAGTGCTAGACGAGGACGGATTAACTATGGCTACACCTTC

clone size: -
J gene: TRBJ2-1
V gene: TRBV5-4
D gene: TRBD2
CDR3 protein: CASSLGGLAGNSYNEQFF
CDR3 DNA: TGTGCCAGCAGCTTGGGAGGACTAGCGGGCAACTCCTACAATGAGCAGTTCTTC